The 30 T cell receptor beta chains listed next were all sequenced from one sample in a study of identical twins. One entry per CDR3 protein, called by TCRdb with MiXCR from the 5' RACE reads. The sample consists of approximately 150,000 distinct CDR3 sequences, around 3.5% of them appearing once. Input material: memory T cells sorted from blood. Receptors originate from a man younger than 30 in good health.

At least ten counts were recorded for this clonotype. V is TRBV12-3 or TRBV12-4 and J is TRBJ1-1; 7 positions match TRBD1. Losses at the gene ends were 3 bases for V and 1 base for J; bases not matched to a gene: 2. The CDR3 length is 14 residues. This CDR3 reads CASSLGQPNTEAFF. The CDR3 DNA sequence: TGTGCCAGCAGTTTGGGACAGCCGAACACTGAAGCTTTCTTT.

This clonotype was found a few times. V usage is TRBV7-8 and J usage is TRBJ2-1; 10 bases agree with TRBD2. The V segment lost 5 bases and the J segment 5 bases; nucleotides outside the gene matches: 12. The germline V gene encodes CDR1 SGHVS and CDR2 FQNEAQ. CDR3 size: 17 residues. The CDR3 sequence is CASSARIRSGRDNEQFF. The CDR3 region has the DNA TGTGCCAGCAGCGCCCGGATAAGGAGCGGGAGGGACAATGAGCAGTTCTTC.

This clonotype showed up many times. The chain is built from TRBV19 and TRBJ2-1, with D possibly TRBD2 on 5 matching bases. The CDR3 length is 16 residues. The germline V and J ends were trimmed by 3 bases and 4 bases, with 16 bases remaining between them. The germline V gene has CDR1 LNHDA and CDR2 SQIVND (reference sequence). CDR3 DNA sequence: TGTGCCAGTAGTATGGACGGAGGAGGATGGTACAATGAGCAGTTCTTC. It translates to CASSMDGGGWYNEQFF.

This clonotype was seen ten or more times. The rearrangement links TRBV6-4 to TRBJ2-1; 8 bases match TRBD1. The germline gives CDR1 MRHNA, CDR2 SNTAGT. The length of the CDR3 is 15 residues. V shed 4 bases, J shed 3 bases, and the junction held 5 bases outside the gene matches. The CDR3 DNA is TGTGCCAGCAGTGCCTCGACAGGGGACTACAATGAGCAGTTCTTC. Translation gives CASSASTGDYNEQFF.

This clonotype was counted ten times or more. The chain links TRBV7-2 to TRBJ2-4; no definite D call. Germline V lookup: CDR1 SGHTA, CDR2 FQGNSA. V was trimmed by 5 bases and J by 10 bases, leaving 9 bases between them. The CDR3 loop spans 11 amino acids. Here the CDR3 reads CASSKDRIQYF. CDR3 nucleotide sequence: TGTGCCAGCAGCAAAGACCGGATTCAGTACTTC.

This clonotype was seen at least ten times. The chain uses TRBV5-1 and TRBJ2-1; weak D call: TRBD2 (5 bases). There are 15 residues in the CDR3. Germline assignment: CDR1 SGHRS and CDR2 YFSETQ. Trimming stripped 4 bases from V and 0 bases from J, with 11 bases between. In DNA, the CDR3 is TGCGCCAGCAGCCTGGAGGCTAGCTCCTACAATGAGCAGTTCTTC. Translating it yields CASSLEASSYNEQFF.

This clonotype was found many times. V gene TRBV12-3 or TRBV12-4 combines with J gene TRBJ1-1; D unclear. Trimming shortened V by 3 bases and J by 5 bases, and 10 bases separated the two germline ends. The CDR3 sequence is 13 residues long. The CDR3 region has the DNA TGTGCCAGCAGTTTCGCCCCGGGTACTGAAGCTTTCTTT. It is translated as CASSFAPGTEAFF.

Ten or more counts support this clonotype. The chain joins TRBV5-1 to TRBJ2-1; the D is unclear. The germline V gene encodes CDR1 SGHRS and CDR2 YFSETQ. CDR3 size: 17 residues. Trimming stripped 0 bases from V and 8 bases from J, with 21 bases between. The CDR3 reads CASSLGGTGPLSHEQFF. CDR3 in DNA: TGCGCCAGCAGCTTGGGGGGAACCGGGCCACTCAGTCATGAGCAGTTCTTC.

This clonotype was seen repeatedly, ten times or more. The chain is built from TRBV28 and TRBJ2-7; the match to TRBD1 covers 10 bases. From germline, CDR1 is MDHEN and CDR2 SYDVKM. The CDR3 runs to 14 residues. J was trimmed by 7 bases and V by 8 bases; bases with no gene match: 11. The CDR3 protein is CASRERQGALEQYF. CDR3 bases: TGTGCCAGCCGTGAGAGACAGGGGGCGTTGGAGCAGTACTTC.

This clonotype was detected ten times or more. V usage is TRBV4-1 and J usage is TRBJ2-3; D call uncertain. V shed 0 bases and J shed 5 bases, with 9 bases lying between them. This CDR3 is built from 14 residues. CDR1 and CDR2 (germline): MGHRA, YSYEKL. The CDR3 is CASSQDLVQDTQYF. CDR3 coding DNA: TGCGCCAGCAGCCAAGATTTAGTTCAAGATACGCAGTATTTT.

This clonotype came up many times. The chain joins TRBV11-2 to TRBJ2-1; perhaps TRBD1 as D (5 bases). This CDR3 contains 14 residues. Trimming removed 5 bases from V and 3 bases from J, with 11 bases in between. Germline CDR1 reads SGHAT; CDR2 reads FQNNGV. The CDR3 sequence: CASSLDTFYNEQFF. The CDR3 nucleotides are TGTGCCAGCAGCCTGGACACCTTCTACAATGAGCAGTTCTTC.

This clonotype was recorded many times. The chain combines TRBV7-8 with TRBJ2-3; TRBD2 aligns across 8 bases. V was pared by 2 bases and J by 5 bases, with 9 bases of the junction left unmatched. Germline V gene data show CDR1 as SGHVS and CDR2 as FQNEAQ. This CDR3 spans 16 amino acids. The CDR3: CASSLLAGGLVDTQYF. CDR3 nucleotide sequence: TGTGCCAGCAGCTTACTTGCGGGAGGTTTGGTAGATACGCAGTATTTT.

This clonotype appeared many times. The chain couples TRBV5-1 to TRBJ2-3, with 11 bases lining up with TRBD2. The V gene end was trimmed by 4 bases and the J gene end by 11 bases; junction bases not matched to a gene: 15. Per the germline V gene, CDR1 is SGHRS and CDR2 is YFSETQ. The CDR3 sequence is 16 residues long. The CDR3 is CASSTTSGSLLFGQYF. CDR3 in DNA: TGCGCCAGCAGCACCACTAGCGGGAGTCTCCTCTTTGGGCAGTATTTT.

This clonotype was counted ten times or more. CDR3 protein: CASSPGGQGAHEQYF. The CDR3 DNA sequence: TGTGCCAGCAGTCCGGGCGGGCAGGGGGCCCACGAGCAGTACTTC. The rearrangement links TRBV28 to TRBJ2-7, with TRBD1 matching over 8 bases. The V gene's germline CDR1 is MDHEN and CDR2 SYDVKM. The V and J ends lost 5 bases and 5 bases, in that order; junction bases with no gene match: 11. This CDR3 has 15 amino acids.

This clonotype was counted between two and nine times. This rearrangement joins TRBV5-1 to TRBJ2-3; TRBD1 matches at 11 bases. Germline trimming cut 4 bases from V and 4 bases from J; bases unmatched to any gene: 8. The CDR3 runs 16 residues. Germline V gives CDR1 SGHRS, CDR2 YFSETQ. For the CDR3, the DNA is TGCGCCAGCAGCATTGAGGGACAGGGGGGGGCAGATACGCAGTATTTT. This sequence encodes CASSIEGQGGADTQYF.

CDR3 sequence: CATSDSGTDTQYF. CDR3 bases: TGTGCCACCAGTGACAGCGGCACAGATACGCAGTATTTT. The chain employs TRBV24-1 and TRBJ2-3; D gene uncertain. V lost 4 bases, J lost 1 base, and 5 bases lay in between. The CDR3 sequence is 13 residues long. The germline gives CDR1 KGHDR, CDR2 SFDVKD.

This clonotype was detected many times. The chain is built from TRBV5-1 and TRBJ2-7; D is perhaps TRBD1 (6 bases). Germline V gene lookup returns CDR1 SGHRS and CDR2 YFSETQ. The CDR3 totals 13 residues. The CDR3 DNA reads as TGCGCCAGCAGCTTGTCCGGACAGAGCCTATCCGAAGTC. This gives the protein CASSLSGQSLSEV.

This clonotype was recorded at least ten times. The chain has TRBV5-1 and TRBJ1-1; possibly TRBD1 for D (5 bases). Trimming took 4 bases from V and 3 from J, leaving 13 bases between them. Per germline, CDR1 SGHRS and CDR2 YFSETQ. This CDR3 region has 14 residues. The chain's CDR3 is CASSTGLIYTEAFF. The CDR3, as DNA: TGCGCCAGCAGCACGGGACTGATTTACACTGAAGCTTTCTTT.

This clonotype was counted ten times or more. The rearrangement links TRBV12-3 or TRBV12-4 to TRBJ1-1; TRBD1 is a possible D gene (6 bases). V lost 3 bases and J 1 base, leaving 6 bases between the germline ends. This CDR3 is built from 13 residues. The CDR3, as DNA: TGTGCCAGCAGTTTGGGACAGAACACTGAAGCTTTCTTT. Residues: CASSLGQNTEAFF.

The chain recombines TRBV7-7 with TRBJ1-4; D gene ambiguous. From germline, CDR1 is SSHAT and CDR2 FNYEAQ (reference sequence). The CDR3 length is 15 residues. V lost 1 base and J 3 bases, leaving 9 bases between the germline ends. The CDR3 nucleotides are TGTGCCAGCAGCTTAGGAGGGTCGGCTAATGAAAAACTGTTTTTT. Amino acid sequence: CASSLGGSANEKLFF.

The V call is TRBV7-8, the J call TRBJ2-1; D call uncertain. CDR3 length equals 16 residues. CDR1 and CDR2 (germline): SGHVS, FQNEAQ. V lost 2 bases and J lost 10, with 21 bases in between. CDR3 in DNA: TGTGCCAGCAGCTTAAGTAGAACAAGTGCAGCTCAAGAGCAGTTCTTC. Translation gives CASSLSRTSAAQEQFF.

Many counts were recorded for this clonotype. The chain recombines TRBV20-1 with TRBJ1-1; D uncertain. Germline V CDR1 and CDR2: DFQATT, SNEGSKA (reference sequence). V dropped 4 bases and J dropped 1 base, with 10 bases sitting between them. The CDR3 extends over 13 amino acids. The CDR3 nucleotides read TGCAGTGCTAAAGCCAACACGAACACTGAAGCTTTCTTT. The encoded protein is CSAKANTNTEAFF.

This clonotype occurred many times. The rearrangement links TRBV12-3 or TRBV12-4 to TRBJ2-5; the match to TRBD1 covers 7 bases. V shed 7 bases and J 3 bases; nucleotides not matched to a gene: 8. This CDR3 contains 14 residues. The CDR3 here is CASTKGQTEETQYF. The CDR3 DNA reads as TGTGCCAGCACCAAGGGACAGACGGAAGAGACCCAGTACTTC.

In its sample, this clonotype was seen many times. The chain joins TRBV7-9 to TRBJ1-1; no clear D. CDR3 length equals 15 residues. With 7 bases removed from V and 2 bases from J, the gap between germline ends came to 17 bases. Germline CDR1 is SEHNR and CDR2 is FQNEAQ (reference sequence). The CDR3 DNA reads TGTGCCAGCACTAAAAGGCGGTTCACAAACACTGAAGCTTTCTTT. Translating gives CASTKRRFTNTEAFF.

The table lists this clonotype with many counts. The chain employs TRBV5-6 and TRBJ2-7; D remains unclear. This CDR3 spans 15 amino acids. Trimming cost V 1 base and J 6 bases, with 17 bases left between them. The germline V gene encodes CDR1 SGHDT and CDR2 YYEEEE. CDR3 nucleotide sequence: TGTGCCAGCAGCTTGAGGTCCGGAAGAATATCCGAGCAGTACGTC. It translates to CASSLRSGRISEQYV.

This clonotype was seen at least ten times. This chain links TRBV7-9 with TRBJ1-4; D unclear. Deletions cut 0 bases from V and 5 bases from J, with 10 bases between. Per the germline V gene, CDR1 is SEHNR and CDR2 is FQNEAQ (reference sequence). The CDR3 is 15 amino acids. The CDR3 here is CASSLATGRNEKLFF. The CDR3 DNA is TGTGCCAGCAGCTTAGCGACGGGGAGGAATGAAAAACTGTTTTTT. Full variable domain (outside the CDR3, taken from reference TRBV7-9 and TRBJ1-4): DTGVSQNPRHKITKRGQNVTFRCDPISEHNRLYWYRQTLGQGPEFLTYFQNEAQLEKSRLLSDRFSAERPKGSFSTLEIQRTEQGDSAMYLCASSLATGRNEKLFFGSGTQLSVL.

This clonotype was detected many times. The chain couples TRBV12-3 or TRBV12-4 to TRBJ2-1, with a tentative D call TRBD1 (6 bases). The CDR3 is 13 amino acids. V was shortened by 5 bases and J by 12 bases, with 17 bases between the two germline ends. This chain's CDR3 is CASSPDRSGGQFF. The CDR3 nucleotides read TGTGCCAGCAGTCCCGACAGGTCCGGAGGGCAGTTCTTC.

This clonotype appeared many times. V gene TRBV9 combines with J gene TRBJ1-1; D is unresolved. Trimming took 1 base from V and 1 from J, leaving 5 bases between them. CDR1 is SGDLS, CDR2 YYNGEE, per germline. The CDR3 is 13 amino acids. CDR3 amino acids: CASSVSWNTEAFF. The CDR3 DNA reads as TGTGCCAGCAGCGTATCCTGGAACACTGAAGCTTTCTTT.

This clonotype occurred many times. The chain uses TRBV5-1 and TRBJ2-7; D may be TRBD2 (6 bases). This CDR3 contains 15 residues. Trimming shortened V by 0 bases and J by 0 bases, and 10 bases separated the two germline ends. Germline assignment: CDR1 SGHRS and CDR2 YFSETQ. The CDR3 DNA is TGCGCCAGCAGCTTGGACTGGAGGGGCTCCTACGAGCAGTACTTC. Its translation is CASSLDWRGSYEQYF.

To note about this clonotype: Given a much more abundant clone one base away, this may be a read error. The CDR3 ends on some other residue instead of the conserved phenylalanine or tryptophan, so this is likely a read error. This chain joins TRBV6-1 and TRBJ1-2; 7 bases match TRBD1. V shed 2 bases and J 0 bases; nucleotides not matched to a gene: 0. The CDR3 contains 14 residues. The germline CDR1 and CDR2 sequences are MNHNS and SASEGT. The CDR3 DNA reads TGTGCCAGCAGTGAAAGGGGGCCTAACTATGGCTACACCATC. Residues: CASSERGPNYGYTI.